This T cell receptor beta chain originates from a study of blood T cells in healthy people across ages. General study points: Roughly linear declines in TCR beta diversity per million T cells occurred with age.

Germline CDR1 MNHEY, CDR2 SVGAGI. The germline V and J ends were trimmed by 0 bases and 4 bases, with 10 bases remaining between them. The CDR3 has 16 amino acids. A second roughly 6 to 11 cycle PCR used barcoded and J-beta primers. TCRdb passed the 5' RACE reads through MiXCR, listing each CDR3 protein once. Of around 1,600,000 distinct CDR3 sequences in the sample, under 55% were seen once. This clonotype has just a few counts. Its antigen remains unidentified. Each sample yielded at least 5 micrograms of PBMC total RNA. The rearrangement joins TRBV6-5 to TRBJ2-6; a weak D match, TRBD1 (6 bases). The clonotype originates from a young woman in good health. Input material: blood. CDR3 nucleotide sequence: TGTGCCAGCAGTTACTCAGAGGGGACAGGGGCCAACGTCCTGACTTTC. Its protein is CASSYSEGTGANVLTF.